This is a list of T cell receptor beta chains from one sample in a study of tumor T cells in aggressive B-cell lymphoma. This table comes from immunoSEQ multiplex PCR, and its TCRdb copy is limited to in-frame clones, with some not included. The repertoire holds about 11,000 clones, with nearly 95% as singletons. Material: tumor tissue. The receptors shown here come from an adult with diffuse large B cell lymphoma. CDR3s include the opening cysteine and the closing phenylalanine or tryptophan. The D gene is left open where the match is weak. Rows give clone size only sometimes, using once, few, many, or a class for an expanded clone.

V gene: TRBV2; D gene: TRBD1; J gene: TRBJ2-7; clone size: NA; CDR3 DNA: TGTGCCAGCAGGAAACAGGGGGGCGAGCAGTACTTC; CDR3 protein: CASRKQGGEQYF
V gene: TRBV7-9; D gene: NA; J gene: TRBJ2-7; clone size: NA; CDR3 DNA: TGTGCCAGCAGCCCCCGGACAGCCTACTACGAGCAGTACTTC; CDR3 protein: CASSPRTAYYEQYF
V gene: TRBV14; D gene: NA; J gene: TRBJ2-1; clone size: NA; CDR3 DNA: TGTGCCAGCAGCCAAGATTCGGGCTACAATGAGCAGTTCTTC; CDR3 protein: CASSQDSGYNEQFF
V gene: TRBV19; D gene: NA; J gene: TRBJ1-1; clone size: NA; CDR3 DNA: TGTGCCAGTAGAACACCGCGGAGAACTGAAGCTTTCTTT; CDR3 protein: CASRTPRRTEAFF
V gene: TRBV18; D gene: NA; J gene: TRBJ2-7; clone size: NA; CDR3 DNA: TGTGCCAGCTCACCAGCGCAGGGCTACGAGCAGTACTTC; CDR3 protein: CASSPAQGYEQYF
V gene: TRBV9; D gene: NA; J gene: TRBJ1-1; clone size: NA; CDR3 DNA: TGTGCCAGCAGCACCCACAGGTCCTTGGGACATGAAGCTTTCTTT; CDR3 protein: CASSTHRSLGHEAFF
V gene: TRBV19; D gene: NA; J gene: TRBJ1-2; clone size: NA; CDR3 DNA: TGTGCCAGTAGTATAGCGACAGCCCTGTATGGCTACACCTTC; CDR3 protein: CASSIATALYGYTF
V gene: TRBV11-3; D gene: TRBD2; J gene: TRBJ2-1; clone size: NA; CDR3 DNA: TGTGCCAGCAGCTTAGAGGGGAGCGGGGGGGCAGATGAGCAGTTCTTC; CDR3 protein: CASSLEGSGGADEQFF
V gene: TRBV7-7; D gene: NA; J gene: TRBJ2-1; clone size: NA; CDR3 DNA: TGTGCTAGCAGCTTAGAGGTTCGAGGTGAGCAGTTCTTC; CDR3 protein: CASSLEVRGEQFF
V gene: TRBV9; D gene: TRBD1; J gene: TRBJ1-4; clone size: NA; CDR3 DNA: TGTGCCAGCAGCGTGCTTGGGACAGGGACTAGTGAAAAACTGTTTTTT; CDR3 protein: CASSVLGTGTSEKLFF
V gene: TRBV30; D gene: TRBD2; J gene: TRBJ2-5; clone size: few; CDR3 DNA: TGTGCCTGGAGTTGGGGGAGCGGGGGGACCCAGTACTTC; CDR3 protein: CAWSWGSGGTQYF
V gene: TRBV25-1; D gene: NA; J gene: TRBJ2-5; clone size: once; CDR3 DNA: TGTGCCAGCAGTGATGGCGCCCTAGGGACCCAGTACTTC; CDR3 protein: CASSDGALGTQYF
V gene: TRBV29-1; D gene: TRBD2; J gene: TRBJ2-3; clone size: NA; CDR3 DNA: TGCAGCGTGCCCGGGACTAGCGGATGGGCAGATACGCAGTATTTT; CDR3 protein: CSVPGTSGWADTQYF
V gene: TRBV9; D gene: NA; J gene: TRBJ2-7; clone size: NA; CDR3 DNA: TGTGCCAGCAGCGACTCACGAGATTCCTACGAGCAGTACTTC; CDR3 protein: CASSDSRDSYEQYF
V gene: TRBV4-2; D gene: TRBD2; J gene: TRBJ2-1; clone size: NA; CDR3 DNA: TGTGCCAGCAGCCACGATATTACTAGCGGGAGATCCAATGAGCAGTTCTTC; CDR3 protein: CASSHDITSGRSNEQFF
V gene: TRBV30; D gene: TRBD1; J gene: TRBJ1-1; clone size: NA; CDR3 DNA: TGTGCCTGGAGCACCCCCGGGACAGGGAACACTGAAGCTTTCTTT; CDR3 protein: CAWSTPGTGNTEAFF
V gene: TRBV19; D gene: NA; J gene: TRBJ1-1; clone size: NA; CDR3 DNA: TGTGCCAGTAAGGACACTCTGAACACTGAAGCTTTCTTT; CDR3 protein: CASKDTLNTEAFF
V gene: TRBV5-1; D gene: TRBD1; J gene: TRBJ2-1; clone size: NA; CDR3 DNA: TGCGCCAGCAGCTTGGAGGGACAGATCTACAATGAGCAGTTCTTC; CDR3 protein: CASSLEGQIYNEQFF
V gene: TRBV29-1; D gene: NA; J gene: TRBJ1-1; clone size: NA; CDR3 DNA: TGCAGCGGTACCAAGTCGATCGGGGAAACTGAAGCTTTCTTT; CDR3 protein: CSGTKSIGETEAFF
V gene: TRBV28; D gene: NA; J gene: TRBJ1-2; clone size: NA; CDR3 DNA: TGTGCCAGCAGTCCTCCGGGCTATGGCTACACCTTC; CDR3 protein: CASSPPGYGYTF
V gene: TRBV5-6; D gene: NA; J gene: TRBJ2-1; clone size: NA; CDR3 DNA: TGTGCCAGCAGCACCGGGTCCCATGAGCAGTTCTTC; CDR3 protein: CASSTGSHEQFF
V gene: TRBV6-5; D gene: TRBD2; J gene: TRBJ2-1; clone size: NA; CDR3 DNA: TGTGCCAGCAGCACAGGGACTAGTTGGCGGAATGAGCAGTTCTTC; CDR3 protein: CASSTGTSWRNEQFF
V gene: TRBV6-1; D gene: NA; J gene: TRBJ2-7; clone size: NA; CDR3 DNA: TGTGCCAGCAGTGAAGCGCGGGCCTGGTCAGCCCACTCCTACGAGCAGTACTTC; CDR3 protein: CASSEARAWSAHSYEQYF
V gene: TRBV2; D gene: NA; J gene: TRBJ1-2; clone size: NA; CDR3 DNA: TGTGCCAGCAGTGGGACAGTAAACTATGGCTACACCTTC; CDR3 protein: CASSGTVNYGYTF
V gene: TRBV30; D gene: NA; J gene: TRBJ1-4; clone size: NA; CDR3 DNA: TGTGCCTCACCCTTATGGGGGGGGAGGTATGAAAAACTGTTTTTT; CDR3 protein: CASPLWGGRYEKLFF
V gene: TRBV7-6; D gene: NA; J gene: TRBJ2-7; clone size: NA; CDR3 DNA: TGTGCCAGCAGCTTATCAGGGTACGAGCAGTACTTC; CDR3 protein: CASSLSGYEQYF
V gene: TRBV2; D gene: TRBD1; J gene: TRBJ1-2; clone size: NA; CDR3 DNA: TGTGCCAGCATCCCGGGACAGGGGGATTATGGCTACACCTTC; CDR3 protein: CASIPGQGDYGYTF
V gene: TRBV6-1; D gene: TRBD1; J gene: TRBJ1-1; clone size: NA; CDR3 DNA: TGTGCCAGCACCTTAGGGGGCGTTTTTGAAGCTTTCTTT; CDR3 protein: CASTLGGVFEAFF
V gene: TRBV7-3; D gene: NA; J gene: TRBJ2-2; clone size: NA; CDR3 DNA: TGTGCCAGCACCCACGCGACTTCTCTTTCCGGGGAGCTGTTTTTT; CDR3 protein: CASTHATSLSGELFF
V gene: TRBV6-6; D gene: NA; J gene: TRBJ2-2; clone size: large; CDR3 DNA: TGTGCCAGCAGCAGTTGGCCCGGGGAGCTGTTTTTT; CDR3 protein: CASSSWPGELFF
V gene: TRBV11-2; D gene: NA; J gene: TRBJ2-7; clone size: NA; CDR3 DNA: TGTGCCAGCAGCTTGAGTAGCGGACCTACCTACGAGCAGTACTTC; CDR3 protein: CASSLSSGPTYEQYF
V gene: TRBV6-5; D gene: TRBD2; J gene: TRBJ2-7; clone size: NA; CDR3 DNA: TGTGCCAGCAGTTACCTTAGCGGGGGAGCCTCCTACGAGCAGTACTTC; CDR3 protein: CASSYLSGGASYEQYF
V gene: TRBV29-1; D gene: NA; J gene: TRBJ2-3; clone size: NA; CDR3 DNA: TGCAGCGTTCGGGACACCCCGCTGGTTCCCACAGATACGCAGTATTTT; CDR3 protein: CSVRDTPLVPTDTQYF
V gene: TRBV11-2; D gene: TRBD2; J gene: TRBJ2-1; clone size: NA; CDR3 DNA: TGTGCCAGCAGCTTAATTCGGGGGGGCTACAATGAGCAGTTCTTC; CDR3 protein: CASSLIRGGYNEQFF
V gene: TRBV29-1; D gene: NA; J gene: TRBJ1-1; clone size: NA; CDR3 DNA: TGCAGCGTTGAGCCAGGGATGAACACTGAAGCTTTCTTT; CDR3 protein: CSVEPGMNTEAFF
V gene: TRBV4-1; D gene: NA; J gene: TRBJ2-2; clone size: NA; CDR3 DNA: TGCGCCAGCAGCCAAGTATTAGCCCTCACCGGGGAGCTGTTTTTT; CDR3 protein: CASSQVLALTGELFF
V gene: TRBV25-1; D gene: NA; J gene: TRBJ1-1; clone size: NA; CDR3 DNA: TGTGCCAGCAGTGAATCTAAACTGAACACTGAAGCTTTCTTT; CDR3 protein: CASSESKLNTEAFF
V gene: TRBV30; D gene: NA; J gene: TRBJ2-5; clone size: NA; CDR3 DNA: TGTGCCTGGAGTTGGGAGAACATCTTCCAAGAGACCCAGTACTTC; CDR3 protein: CAWSWENIFQETQYF
V gene: TRBV14; D gene: NA; J gene: TRBJ2-3; clone size: NA; CDR3 DNA: TGTGCCAGCAGCCAGAGGTCGGTTGCCACAGATACGCAGTATTTT; CDR3 protein: CASSQRSVATDTQYF
V gene: TRBV5-1; D gene: TRBD1; J gene: TRBJ2-3; clone size: NA; CDR3 DNA: TGCGCCAGCAGCCCAGGACAGGTTTACACAGATACGCAGTATTTT; CDR3 protein: CASSPGQVYTDTQYF
V gene: TRBV6-1; D gene: NA; J gene: TRBJ1-2; clone size: NA; CDR3 DNA: TGTGCCAGCAGTGCAACCGGGACACTAAACTATGGCTACACCTTC; CDR3 protein: CASSATGTLNYGYTF
V gene: TRBV6-5; D gene: TRBD2; J gene: TRBJ2-7; clone size: NA; CDR3 DNA: TGTGCCAGCAAGCGGGACTTCCGGGGTACCTACGAGCAGTACTTC; CDR3 protein: CASKRDFRGTYEQYF
V gene: TRBV18; D gene: NA; J gene: TRBJ1-1; clone size: once; CDR3 DNA: TGTGCCAGCTCAGAACGGGACTCAAAAAACACTGAAGCTTTCTTT; CDR3 protein: CASSERDSKNTEAFF
V gene: TRBV29-1; D gene: NA; J gene: TRBJ2-1; clone size: NA; CDR3 DNA: TGCAGCGTTGACCGGGGGGCGGGTGAGCAGTTCTTC; CDR3 protein: CSVDRGAGEQFF
V gene: TRBV30; D gene: TRBD2; J gene: TRBJ2-6; clone size: NA; CDR3 DNA: TGTGCCTGGAGTTTAAGCGGGGGGGCCTCTGGGGCCAACGTCCTGACTTTC; CDR3 protein: CAWSLSGGASGANVLTF
V gene: TRBV10-3; D gene: NA; J gene: TRBJ1-5; clone size: NA; CDR3 DNA: TGTGCCACCTCTACGGGGGATCAGCCCCAGCATTTT; CDR3 protein: CATSTGDQPQHF
V gene: TRBV29-1; D gene: NA; J gene: TRBJ2-3; clone size: NA; CDR3 DNA: TGCAGCGTTGGAGGACTTACGGAGCCAGATACGCAGTATTTT; CDR3 protein: CSVGGLTEPDTQYF
V gene: TRBV6-5; D gene: TRBD2; J gene: TRBJ2-1; clone size: few; CDR3 DNA: TGTGCCAGCAGTTATACTAGCGGGGACAATGAGCAGTTCTTC; CDR3 protein: CASSYTSGDNEQFF
V gene: TRBV7-9; D gene: NA; J gene: TRBJ2-7; clone size: NA; CDR3 DNA: TGTGCCAGCAGCTTAGCAGGGGGATTATCCGAGCAGTACTTC; CDR3 protein: CASSLAGGLSEQYF
V gene: TRBV29-1; D gene: NA; J gene: TRBJ2-7; clone size: NA; CDR3 DNA: TGCAGCGTTGGATCGGAGTATACCTACGAGCAGTACTTC; CDR3 protein: CSVGSEYTYEQYF
V gene: TRBV9; D gene: TRBD2; J gene: TRBJ2-5; clone size: once; CDR3 DNA: TGTGCCAGTAGCGCCGATAGCGGGAGGAGCGAGACCCAGTACTTC; CDR3 protein: CASSADSGRSETQYF
V gene: TRBV7-9; D gene: TRBD2; J gene: TRBJ2-7; clone size: NA; CDR3 DNA: TGTGCCAGCGGGACTATTAATTACGAGCAGTACTTC; CDR3 protein: CASGTINYEQYF
V gene: TRBV7-3; D gene: TRBD2; J gene: TRBJ2-7; clone size: large; CDR3 DNA: TGTGCCAGCAGCTTTCTGGGACTAGCGCAAGTTGGGGCCTACGAGCAGTACTTC; CDR3 protein: CASSFLGLAQVGAYEQYF
V gene: TRBV18; D gene: TRBD1; J gene: TRBJ2-6; clone size: NA; CDR3 DNA: TGTGCCAGCTCAGCAGGGGGCCCTGGGGCCAACGTCCTGACTTTC; CDR3 protein: CASSAGGPGANVLTF